This T cell receptor beta chain was documented in a study of blood T cells in healthy people across ages (dated by TCRdb to the mid-2010s). Some background on the complete study: In model experiments, roughly one uniquely barcoded TCR beta cDNA molecule per two T cells was captured by template switching. Four age groups were formed from the donors: young (average roughly 15 years), middle-aged (around 40), aged (about 62) and long-lived (about 80). Using deep sequencing normalized with unique cDNA molecular identifiers, the study measured how TCR beta repertoire diversity changes with age. The study analyzed two additional independent replicas of 1 million unique cDNA reads from the same blood draw for two donors, one aged 18 to 29 and one aged 80 or older. To avoid experimental bias, donors of different ages were distributed randomly across sequencing lanes.

This clonotype was found a few times. The antigen it binds to is not known. Base quality data are lacking; no much larger clone is found one base away. The CDR3, from cysteine to phenylalanine, totals 19 residues. Kept here is only the CDR3 DNA, which spans 57 bases and is read in frame from base 1. Results and caveats for the whole study, not just this receptor: Compared with the aged group, the long-lived group had more naive CD4+ T cells, fewer expanded clones and increased TCR diversity, a pattern suggesting age selection. Estimates of total diversity based on one million sequenced T cells were considered lower bounds and underestimates. Observed TCR beta diversity per million T cells fell roughly linearly with age, and a significant reduction was already apparent by age around 44. Because donor CMV infection status was unknown, age-related changes in expanded clonotypes were potentially confounded. Since profiling was done on bulk unsorted PBMCs, naive and antigen-experienced compartments could not be conclusively compared. Observed TCR beta diversity correlated strongly with the percentage of naive T cells measured by flow cytometry.

Receptor amplification or capture employed 5' RACE. The data were produced on an Illumina HiSeq 2500. A second about 7 to 11 cycle PCR used a sample-barcoded 5' primer and a J-beta primer mix. Each TCR beta cDNA molecule received a unique molecular identifier from a template-switch 5' adaptor carrying 12 random nucleotides. Each sample yielded at least 2.5 million CDR3-containing paired-end reads. All of the RNA was converted into first-strand cDNA using the Mint cDNA synthesis kit, with a TRBC-specific oligonucleotide serving as the primer. Following uracil-DNA glycosylase treatment, a first 18-cycle PCR with universal primers M1SS and BC2_uni_R was performed on all cDNA. Processing in the source paper ran as follows. For normalization, 1 million high-quality reads were randomly selected from each sample, with every read carrying a distinct molecular identifier. Reads with shared molecular identifiers were discarded instead of being binned into consensus sequences. MiTCR, run with a Q25 quality threshold and the strictest error-elimination algorithm, handled CDR3 identification, clonotype clustering and error correction. A nonparametric unseen species model using Euler transformation provided a lower-bound estimate of total TCR beta diversity. The public reads were quality trimmed at Q25 with fastp and then assembled into clones with MiXCR by TCRdb, keeping productive beta chains. Entries that share a CDR3 protein sequence are merged under the most common genes and DNA. What appears here as the V and J calls and clone size reflects TCRdb's work, not the paper's. For this sample the table gives approximately 1.5 million distinct CDR3 sequences, of which 30% to 35% were detected only once. Clones ranked in the top ten supply about 11% of the sample.

The donors were around 39 Caucasian individuals from Russia, aged roughly 6 to 100 years, who were systemically healthy. About 9.6 milliliters of peripheral blood were collected from each donor into EDTA-treated Vacutainer tubes. Ficoll-Paque density-gradient centrifugation was used to isolate PBMCs, with at least 6.5 million per sample. Total RNA, at least 5.5 micrograms per sample, was extracted from PBMCs with Trizol reagent. The percentages of naive CD45RAhigh/CD27high T cells were determined by flow cytometry on a PBMC aliquot from every donor. In this chain, TRBV21-1 is recombined with TRBJ2-6; TRBD1 was called by the table and not checked on the DNA. TRBV21-1 is a documented pseudogene. Specimen: blood. The clonotype originates from a woman aged 30 to 39 in good health. The CDR3 region has the sequence CASSNLQGFLFSGANVLTF. The nucleotide sequence is given as TGTGCCAGCAGCAACTTACAGGGCTTTCTCTTCTCTGGGGCCAACGTCCTGACTTTC.